Following are 14 T cell receptor beta chains from one sample sequenced in a study of cytotoxic CD8 clonotypes in ibrutinib-treated CLL. This table comes from immunoSEQ multiplex PCR, and its TCRdb copy is limited to in-frame clones, with some not included. This table holds about 84,000 clones, just over 85% found once. The sample consisted of PBMCs, taken before ibrutinib treatment. Receptors were obtained from a human donor with chronic lymphocytic leukemia.

This chain connects TRBV30 to TRBJ1-3; D not certain. V lost 0 bases and J lost 2, with 14 bases in between. Germline V gene data show CDR1 as GTSNPN and CDR2 as SVGIG (reference sequence). This CDR3 is built from 16 residues. CDR3 in amino acids: CAWSVHGPGPGNTIYF. The CDR3 region has the DNA TGTGCCTGGAGTGTACACGGCCCAGGTCCTGGAAACACCATATATTTT.

The chain recombines TRBV7-6 with TRBJ2-7, with D perhaps matching TRBD1 (5 bases). CDR1 and CDR2 (germline): SGHVS, FNYEAQ. V was clipped by 5 bases and J by 3 bases, with 26 bases between them. The CDR3 consists of 18 residues. The CDR3 here is CASSASPGSNSKNYEQYF. The CDR3 DNA is TGTGCCAGCAGCGCTTCCCCAGGGTCGAACTCAAAAAACTACGAGCAGTACTTC.

The chain couples TRBV30 to TRBJ1-4, with TRBD1 as a possible D gene (5 bases). The CDR3 spans 15 residues. Trimming stripped 2 bases from V and 5 bases from J, with 15 bases between. Germline V gene data show CDR1 as GTSNPN and CDR2 as SVGIG (reference sequence). The CDR3 coding sequence is TGTGCCTGGAGTACAGACAGCGGGGTCAATGAAAAACTGTTTTTT. Its protein product is CAWSTDSGVNEKLFF.

This chain links TRBV7-2 with TRBJ2-1; TRBD1 matches at 7 bases. J gave up 10 bases and V 7 bases, and 10 bases lay outside the gene matches. From germline, CDR1 is SGHTA and CDR2 FQGNSA. This CDR3 has 13 residues. The CDR3 loop reads CASTVGGLTEQFF. In DNA, the CDR3 is TGTGCCAGCACCGTAGGGGGCCTCACAGAGCAGTTCTTC.

This clone was seen a single time. This chain uses TRBV19 with TRBJ1-4, with 9 nucleotides matching TRBD1. The CDR3 consists of 16 residues. Germline CDR1 and CDR2: LNHDA and SQIVND (reference sequence). The V and J ends lost 4 bases and 2 bases, in that order; junction bases with no gene match: 5. The CDR3 nucleotides are TGTGCCAGTAGTAGGGGACAGGGCTCGACTAATGAAAAACTGTTTTTT. Protein: CASSRGQGSTNEKLFF.

The chain employs TRBV10-1 and TRBJ2-7; D gene unclear. V lost 6 bases and J lost 5, with 11 bases in between. The CDR3 extends over 12 amino acids. Germline V CDR1 and CDR2: WNHNN, SYGVQD (reference sequence). DNA of the CDR3: TGCGCCAGCAGCTCAGGTGTAGACGAGCAGTACTTC. This codes for CASSSGVDEQYF.

This chain links TRBV29-1 with TRBJ1-1; possibly TRBD1 for D (5 bases). V gave up 4 bases and J gave up 6 bases, with 15 bases separating them. The CDR3 has 13 residues. CDR1 is SQVTM and CDR2 is ANQGSEA in the germline V gene. DNA of the CDR3: TGCAGCGTTGTTCGGGGCGCAGCTCCTGAAGCTTTCTTT. This sequence encodes CSVVRGAAPEAFF.

V is TRBV10-1 and J is TRBJ2-7; TRBD1 matches at 7 bases. The V segment lost 4 bases and the J segment 1 base; nucleotides outside the gene matches: 7. The CDR3 contains 15 residues. Germline assignment: CDR1 WNHNN and CDR2 SYGVQD (reference sequence). CDR3: CASSGTGVGSYEQYF. DNA of the CDR3: TGCGCCAGCAGTGGAACAGGGGTCGGGTCCTACGAGCAGTACTTC.

V and J are TRBV19 and TRBJ2-1; TRBD1 agrees at 12 bases. The CDR3 has 18 amino acids. The V gene end was trimmed by 10 bases and the J gene end by 0 bases; junction bases not matched to a gene: 13. Germline CDR1 reads LNHDA; CDR2 reads SQIVND (reference sequence). CDR3 residues: CATQNRDRGRVSYNEQFF. The CDR3 DNA reads as TGTGCCACCCAAAACCGGGACAGGGGGCGCGTCTCCTACAATGAGCAGTTCTTC.

This chain uses TRBV2 with TRBJ2-3; D is uncertain. The CDR3 has 17 residues. Between the trimmed V and J ends, which lost 7 bases and 3 bases, there was a span of 23 bases. The germline V gene encodes CDR1 SNHLY and CDR2 FYNNEI. CDR3 residues: CASIRATINLRTDTQYF. DNA of the CDR3: TGTGCCAGCATCCGAGCTACGATAAACCTCAGAACAGATACGCAGTATTTT.

This rearrangement joins TRBV7-9 to TRBJ2-3; 7 bases line up with TRBD1. The V segment lost 3 bases and the J segment 0 bases; nucleotides outside the gene matches: 0. This CDR3 spans 14 amino acids. Germline-derived CDR1 and CDR2 are SEHNR and FQNEAQ (reference sequence). The CDR3 DNA follows: TGTGCCAGCAGCTTGGGACAGAGCACAGATACGCAGTATTTT. This encodes CASSLGQSTDTQYF.

The V call is TRBV28, the J call TRBJ2-3, with 8 bases fitting TRBD2. With V trimmed by 2 bases and J by 5 bases, 12 bases remained unmatched. Germline CDR1 MDHEN, CDR2 SYDVKM. This CDR3 spans 17 amino acids. Here the CDR3 DNA reads TGTGCCAGCAGTTTAAGTTTCCAGCGGGAGATTAAAGATACGCAGTATTTT. Its translation: CASSLSFQREIKDTQYF.

The rearrangement joins TRBV28 to TRBJ1-4; the D is unclear. The CDR3 covers 16 residues. V was clipped by 2 bases and J by 0 bases, with 10 bases between them. Germline CDR1 and CDR2: MDHEN and SYDVKM. Here the CDR3 reads CASSLELPATNEKLFF. As DNA, the CDR3 is TGTGCCAGCAGTTTAGAATTGCCCGCAACTAATGAAAAACTGTTTTTT.

This clone is medium-sized (0.01 to 0.1%). V is TRBV30 and J is TRBJ1-5; no clear D. V was pared by 3 bases and J by 1 base, with 7 bases between. The CDR3 totals 13 residues. Germline CDR1 reads GTSNPN; CDR2 reads SVGIG (reference sequence). The DNA of the CDR3 is TGTGCCTGGAGCCCGGACAGCAATCAGCCCCAGCATTTT. Translated: CAWSPDSNQPQHF.